Sequencing of this T cell receptor beta chain was carried out in a study of OX40 agonist ivuxolimab in advanced cancers. Notes on the research overall: Ivuxolimab was a fully human IgG2 agonistic monoclonal antibody targeting the costimulatory receptor OX40 (CD134). Intravenous ivuxolimab was administered to patients every 2 weeks at six dose levels: 0.01, 0.1, 0.3, 1.5, 3 and 10 mg/kg. Of the roughly 51 patients in dose escalation, 19 had hepatocellular carcinoma, about 15 had melanoma, 9 had renal cell carcinoma and 9 had head and neck cancer. A male proportion of nearly 85% and a mean age of approximately 55 years, ranging from 23 to 79, were recorded for the dose-escalation cohort. Patients were allowed to have had prior anti-PD-1, anti-PD-L1 or anti-CTLA-4 therapy, and around 41% of the dose-escalation patients had previously received checkpoint inhibitors. Partial responses were achieved by three dose-escalation patients, of whom one had hepatocellular carcinoma and two had cutaneous melanoma. The purpose of peripheral TCRbeta sequencing was to test whether ivuxolimab changed TCR sequence diversity and led to clonal T-cell expansion. The paper covers the monotherapy dose-escalation part of the phase I ivuxolimab trial, which included N ≈ 57 patients. What the research found in general, with its limitations: The antigen specificity of the peripheral T cells that underwent clonal expansion was not determined. At doses of 0.1 to 3.0 mg/kg, clonal expansion of both CD4+ and CD8+ blood T cells was observed from baseline to week 6. Low levels of normalized T-cell clonal expansion were also seen in some patients who did not respond. Partial responders in the 0.1-3.0 mg/kg groups had among the lowest normalized peripheral clonal expansion, especially among CD8+ T cells. After ivuxolimab, CD8+ T cells had more expanded clones than CD4+ T cells on average.

Genomic DNA was isolated from the sorted cells so that the TCRbeta CDR3 region could be sequenced. The immunoSEQ Assay was used to sequence the TCRbeta CDR3 regions. TCRdb took over this immuneACCESS table, retaining in-frame rearrangements with V and J assigned. Such tables are incomplete; in checked studies, under half of the missing clones stem from an unresolved V gene, and the remainder is unexplained. Recorded for this sample are about 54,000 clones; roughly four fifths of them occurred a single time. The ten largest clonotypes hold approximately 1.2% of the sample. Remarks on this clone: The target of this receptor is not known. No qualities accompany the bases; no much larger clone lies one base away.

Patients with autoimmune disease history or receiving systemic immunosuppression were excluded from the trial. Peripheral blood for TCR sequencing was drawn from every dose cohort at baseline, at cycle 4 day 1 and at cycle 7 day 1. The samples were taken from a phase I, first-in-human, multicenter, open-label dose-escalation trial of ivuxolimab. The trial enrolled adults with locally advanced or metastatic head and neck squamous cell, hepatocellular, melanoma or renal cell carcinoma. Before TCR sequencing, CD4+ T cells and CD8+ T cells were sorted from peripheral blood as separate populations. The germline V gene specifies SGHRS as CDR1 and YFSETQ as CDR2. From cysteine to phenylalanine, the CDR3 is 14 amino acids long. Only the CDR3 portion is preserved as DNA: 42 bases, with reading frame beginning at the first base. The V and J ends are trimmed by 1 base and 1 base, leaving 6 bases between them.

This chain joins TRBV5-1 to TRBJ1-3; the D gene is unclear. The TCR sequence derives from an adult with an advanced solid tumor such as melanoma, head and neck, liver or kidney cancer. The starting material was CD4+ or CD8+ T cells sorted from blood, obtained in a trial of the OX40 agonist ivuxolimab. This receptor has the CDR3 CASSLPASGNTIYF. The DNA sequence is as follows: TGCGCCAGCAGCTTGCCGGCGTCTGGAAACACCATATATTTT.